A selection of T cell receptor beta chains follows, all from one sample in a study of T cells after yellow fever vaccination. TCRdb independently ran MiXCR on the 5' RACE reads; one entry per CDR3 protein. The data hold roughly 500,000 distinct CDR3 sequences, with 15% to 20% observed a single time. The source was PBMCs, collected 15 days after the yellow fever booster vaccination. The receptors derive from a man younger than 40 who received the YFV17D yellow fever vaccine. Each CDR3 is given with its conserved first and last residue. Each record gives: J gene, V gene, D gene, CDR3 length, clone size, CDR3 DNA, CDR3 protein. The D gene is left open where the match is weak. Some rows mark clone size as missing; the rest say once, few, many or name a class of expanded clone.

TRBJ2-7	TRBV11-2	TRBD1	19	-	TGTGCCAGCAGCAAAACCAGACAGGGGGCAACTAGCGGAGCCTACGAGCAGTACTTC	CASSKTRQGATSGAYEQYF
TRBJ2-7	TRBV7-2	-	15	few	TGTGCCAGCAGCTTAGAACTCGTGGGCTCCTACGAGCAGTACTTC	CASSLELVGSYEQYF
TRBJ2-1	TRBV4-2	-	16	-	TGTGCCAGCAGCCAAGCGGAAGGCCCAACCTACAATGAGCAGTTCTTC	CASSQAEGPTYNEQFF
TRBJ1-2	TRBV19	-	15	few	TGTGCCAGTAGTATAGTACGGGGCGCGGACTATGGCTACACCTTC	CASSIVRGADYGYTF
TRBJ2-3	TRBV6-5	-	16	many	TGTGCCAGCAGCCGACTACCAGCGCCAAGCACAGATACGCAGTATTTT	CASSRLPAPSTDTQYF
TRBJ1-1	TRBV5-1	-	15	few	TGCGCCAGCAGCTCCGGGACACCCAGAGACACTGAAGCTTTCTTT	CASSSGTPRDTEAFF
TRBJ2-7	TRBV7-9	TRBD2	15	-	TGTGCCAGCACCGAATCTAGCGGACTCTACGTGGAGCAGCACTTC	CASTESSGLYVEQHF
TRBJ1-2	TRBV14	TRBD1	17	-	TGTGCCAGCAGCCAAGTGAGAGGGACAGCCTTGGGCTATGGCTACACCTTC	CASSQVRGTALGYGYTF
TRBJ2-1	TRBV7-8	-	16	few	TGTGCCAGCAGCGCTCAGACTAGTCCCAACTACAATGAGCAGTTCTTC	CASSAQTSPNYNEQFF
TRBJ2-3	TRBV7-2	-	12	-	TGTGCCACGAGGGCTAGCACAGATACGCAGTATTTT	CATRASTDTQYF
TRBJ2-7	TRBV7-2	TRBD2	14	-	TGTGCCAGCAGCGCCACTAGCGGCACCTACGAGCAGTACTTC	CASSATSGTYEQYF
TRBJ2-3	TRBV20-1	-	14	few	TGCAGCTCAAGGGGGGCCCAAGCATCAGATACGCAGTATTTT	CSSRGAQASDTQYF
TRBJ2-5	TRBV5-1	TRBD2	15	many	TGCGCCAGCAGCCCACCTAGCGGGAGCCAAGAGACCCAGTACTTC	CASSPPSGSQETQYF
TRBJ2-1	TRBV7-3	-	13	-	TGTGCCAGCAGCTTAGATACTATGAGGGAGCAGTTCTTC	CASSLDTMREQFF
TRBJ2-3	TRBV12-3/TRBV12-4	-	12	-	TGTGCCAGCAGTGCCCTAGTAAATACGCAGTATTTT	CASSALVNTQYF
TRBJ2-1	TRBV9	-	16	-	TGTGCCAGCAGCGCTCGGGGGGCTAGCTCCTACAATGAGCAGTTCTTC	CASSARGASSYNEQFF
TRBJ2-6	TRBV12-3/TRBV12-4	-	16	-	TGTGCCAGCAGTTTAAACCCGGGAGCCGGGGCCAACGTCCTGACTTTC	CASSLNPGAGANVLTF
TRBJ2-5	TRBV20-1	TRBD1	15	-	TGCAGTGCTAGAGAGGGGGACAGTGGGCAAGAGACCCAGTACTTC	CSAREGDSGQETQYF
TRBJ2-1	TRBV18	-	16	-	TGTGCCAGCTCACCACCGAGTGTGAGCTCCTACAATGAGCAGTTCTTC	CASSPPSVSSYNEQFF
TRBJ2-5	TRBV29-1	TRBD2	12	-	TGCAGCGCCGGACTAGCGGAAGAGACCCAGTACTTC	CSAGLAEETQYF
TRBJ1-2	TRBV28	-	15	few	TGTGCCAGCAGTTCCACCTTTACAATGTCCTATGGCTACACCTTC	CASSSTFTMSYGYTF
TRBJ2-2	TRBV7-9	-	12	-	TGTGCCCGGAGGGCTGACACCGGGGAGCTGTTTTTT	CARRADTGELFF
TRBJ2-3	TRBV29-1	-	14	-	TGCAGCGTTGATCGCACCCAGCCCACAGATACGCAGTATTTT	CSVDRTQPTDTQYF
TRBJ2-1	TRBV5-6	TRBD2	16	-	TGTGCCAGCAGGCCGACTAGCGGGGGGTTTGGAGGTGAGCAGTTCTTC	CASRPTSGGFGGEQFF
TRBJ1-5	TRBV4-3	-	15	-	TGCGCCAGCAGCCAAGACCTACGGGGTTACCAGCCCCAGCATTTT	CASSQDLRGYQPQHF
TRBJ2-5	TRBV7-6	-	13	few	TGTGCCAGCAGCTTAGATTATCCGGCCACTTCGGACTTC	CASSLDYPATSDF
TRBJ2-1	TRBV10-3	-	15	-	TGTGCCATCAGTGGGGTGCATGGGTTAATTAATGAGCAGTTCTTC	CAISGVHGLINEQFF
TRBJ1-2	TRBV7-2	-	14	once	TGTGCCAGCAGCTTAAGGGGGGGAGACTATGGCTACACCTTC	CASSLRGGDYGYTF
TRBJ2-7	TRBV5-4	-	12	-	TGTGCCAGCAGCGCCGACCGCTACGAGCAGTACTTC	CASSADRYEQYF
TRBJ1-2	TRBV29-1	-	16	-	TGCAGCGTCGACAGGACTAAGAAAGGGGATAACTATGGCTACACCTTC	CSVDRTKKGDNYGYTF
TRBJ2-3	TRBV10-3	TRBD2	15	-	TGTGCCATCAGTGAAAGCGGGAGGGGCACAGATACGCAGTATTTT	CAISESGRGTDTQYF
TRBJ2-6	TRBV6-2/TRBV6-3	-	15	-	TGTGCCAGCAGTCAGGCAGGCAATGGGGCCAACGTCCTGACTTTC	CASSQAGNGANVLTF
TRBJ2-3	TRBV20-1	TRBD2	11	-	TGCAGTGCTAGACTAGCGGCTACGCAGTATTTT	CSARLAATQYF
TRBJ2-7	TRBV27	-	15	few	TGTGCCAGCAGTTTAGGCAGGGCAATCGTCTACGAGCAGTACTTC	CASSLGRAIVYEQYF
TRBJ1-6	TRBV7-3	-	15	-	TGTGCCAGCAGCTTAATCGGCCAGAGTAATTCACCCCTCCACTTT	CASSLIGQSNSPLHF
TRBJ1-5	TRBV12-3/TRBV12-4	-	11	-	TGTGCCAGCAGTTTACACCAGCCCCAGCATTTT	CASSLHQPQHF
TRBJ2-1	TRBV6-2/TRBV6-3	-	13	few	TGTGCCAGCAGTTACGTTGCAGACAATGAGCAGTTCTTC	CASSYVADNEQFF